This entry concerns a single TCR beta chain. Its antigen is currently not known. The record has no base qualities; no much larger clone is one base away. The data stem from a study of shared clonotypes between healthy human individuals (dated by TCRdb to about 2020). Some background on the complete study: Three men and two women, aged 18 to 49 years, made up the cohort. To estimate repertoire size and how much clonotype sharing occurs between individuals, the study deeply sequenced the blood TCR repertoires of five healthy adults. For each donor, CD4 naive and CD4 memory were each run on three plates, CD8 naive on two plates, and CD8 memory on one plate. Libraries were prepared and TCR repertoires were sequenced by different laboratories using diverse techniques, in order to increase sequencing depth and limit assay-specific biases. Per donor, leukapheresis produced somewhere between about 0.94 and 9.5 billion PBMCs. On the study overall, not on this receptor specifically: Based on pairwise subsampling, the degree of clonotype sharing among donors was expected to be affected by sequencing depth. Naive subsets generally had larger estimated clonotype richness than memory subsets did. Compared with non-shared clonotypes, clonotypes shared by all four sorted-subset donors had higher generation probabilities. Incomplete sequencing was indicated by rarefaction of sorted-subset datasets, despite the large sequencing depth. Sampling was restricted to blood, and TCR repertoires in tissue are likely to differ from TCR repertoires in blood. Approximately 4.8% of naive CD4, 3.5% of naive CD8, approximately 2.2% of memory CD4, and around 0.42% of memory CD8 clonotypes were shared across several donors. Because the study included a small number of donors, the genetic and exposure-history diversity represented was limited.

The donors were healthy, HIV-negative adults with no recently reported acute infections or vaccinations. All donors were Caucasian adults living in Nashville, Tennessee, USA. CD4+ T cells were enriched by magnetic negative selection; naive cells were then positively selected on CD45RA, and the negative fraction formed the memory subset. After blood collection by leukapheresis, PBMCs were isolated using Ficoll-Histopaque density gradient centrifugation and then cryopreserved in the vapor phase of liquid nitrogen. Analytical flow cytometry was used to check the purity and quantity of every magnetically sorted T cell population. Each sorted fraction had its genomic DNA isolated and then quantified by UV absorbance on a Nanodrop 2000c. Using the deep immunoSEQ assay, TCR CDR3 regions were amplified from genomic DNA by multiplex PCR. Extracted genomic DNA from each cell subset was spread evenly across all wells of several immunoSEQ 96-well plates, with each plate serving as a replicate. For sorted subsets, roughly 190 ng of genomic DNA, equivalent to around 30,000 T cell genomes, went into each replicate PCR. Purified libraries were quantified with a Qubit 3.0 fluorometer, sized on a Bioanalyzer 2100, and re-quantified with the KAPA Library Quantification kit. A separate single-read 150-cycle Illumina NextSeq 550 flow cell was used to sequence each immunoSEQ 96-well plate. As for the authors' bioinformatics: Because the immunoSEQ output held only junctional sequences and lacked quality scores, the filtering could not match the filtering applied to full-length reads. To assign V/J genes and CDR3, sequences were annotated against IMGT germline references using PyIR, a Python wrapper for IgBLAST v1.9. Any read was removed if the V/J assignment was weak (E-value above 1e-6), the CDR3 was missing, or the read contained stop codons, out-of-frame junctions, or ambiguous translated residues. V3J clonotypes were defined as sequences sharing the same inferred V gene, J gene, and CDR3 amino acid sequence. Percentage overlap between repertoires was computed as shared unique clonotypes divided by the size of the smaller repertoire. Repertoire richness was assessed with RTK rarefaction, the Chao1 estimator, and Recon v2.1 estimates of unobserved clonotypes. Generation probabilities were computed with OLGA for all TCRbeta clonotypes obtained by the gDNA method from several donors. What TCRdb holds here is the immuneACCESS table cut down to in-frame rearrangements. Part of the clones is not present; checked against another copy, under half of the missing clones reflect an unresolved V gene, and the others are unexplained. V, J and clone size derive from that table, while D and trimming were established from the DNA sequence. A total of approximately 1.5 million clones appear in this sample, less than 99% of them only once. The top ten clonotypes cover 0.3% to 0.45% of the sample.

Its CDR3 holds 16 amino acids, cysteine through phenylalanine. The retained sequence is limited to the CDR3, 48 bases, with the frame set at the first base. The V end gives up 2 bases and the J end 2 bases, leaving 7 bases in the junction not matched to a gene. Sequences SGHTA (CDR1) and FQGNSA (CDR2) are obtained from the germline V gene. This receptor was identified in a young man in good health. Sequenced input: naive CD4+ T cells sorted from blood. The cell subset or site label for this specimen denotes: CD45RA+ positively selected. In this chain, TRBV7-2 is recombined with TRBJ2-3, with 7 junctional bases fitting TRBD2. The nucleotide sequence reads TGTGCCAGCAGCTTATTCCTAGCGGTAGCCACAGATACGCAGTATTTT. The resulting protein is CASSLFLAVATDTQYF.